Presented here are 17 T cell receptor beta chains from one specimen sequenced in a study of cytomegalovirus exposure and HLA in healthy donors. Data came from immunoSEQ multiplex PCR; TCRdb stores just in-frame clones and leaves some out. Of fewer than 150,000 clones in the sample, roughly 86% were seen once. The sequencing input was PBMCs. The origin of the receptors is a man in his thirties or forties in good health and CMV-seronegative.

V gene TRBV19 combines with J gene TRBJ1-2; TRBD1 aligns across 7 bases. This CDR3 is 16 amino acids long. CDR1 and CDR2 (germline): LNHDA, SQIVND (reference sequence). J lost 4 bases, V lost 3 bases, and 11 bases had no gene match. In nucleotides, the CDR3 is TGTGCCAGTAGTATCGCAGGGGGGATTCTAAGCTATGGCTACACCTTC. Translating it yields CASSIAGGILSYGYTF. Based on the CDR3 plus reference TRBV19 and TRBJ1-2, the full variable domain is DGGITQSPKYLFRKEGQNVTLSCEQNLNHDAMYWYRQDPGQGLRLIYYSQIVNDFQKGDIAEGYSVSREKKESFPLTVTSAQKNPTAFYLCASSIAGGILSYGYTFGSGTRLTVV.

J is TRBJ2-2 and V is TRBV6-5; D not resolved. Germline-derived CDR1 and CDR2 are MNHEY and SVGAGI. V lost 6 bases to trimming and J lost 6 bases, with 14 bases between them. The CDR3 runs to 14 residues. The CDR3 region has the DNA TGTGCCAGCAGCCCACGAATCTATTCCGGGGAGCTGTTTTTT. Translated: CASSPRIYSGELFF.

The sample holds a few counts of this clone. The V gene is TRBV20-1, the J gene TRBJ1-1; no reliable D call. Germline values: CDR1 DFQATT, CDR2 SNEGSKA (reference sequence). V lost 2 bases to trimming and J lost 11 bases, with 12 bases between them. The CDR3 runs to 11 residues. CDR3 coding DNA: TGCAGTGCTAGAACCGACATGGGCGCTTTCTTT. It encodes CSARTDMGAFF.

The chain is built from TRBV29-1 and TRBJ2-1, with D possibly being TRBD1 (5 bases). This CDR3 has 12 amino acids. V was cut by 5 bases and J by 6 bases, with 11 bases left in between. CDR1 and CDR2 from the germline V gene are SQVTM and ANQGSEA. The CDR3 nucleotides are TGCAGCGTTCAGGGTTGGGGCAATGAGCAGTTCTTC. Its protein product is CSVQGWGNEQFF.

DNA for the CDR3: TGTGCCAGTAGTAAACATCGTGACAGGGGACAGAACACTGAAGCTTTCTTT. It yields the protein CASSKHRDRGQNTEAFF. This chain joins TRBV19 and TRBJ1-1; 8 nucleotides match TRBD1. Trimming at V came to 4 bases and at J to 1 base, leaving 11 bases not matched to a gene. This CDR3 has 17 amino acids. Looked up from germline, CDR1 is LNHDA and CDR2 is SQIVND (reference sequence).

This clone was observed a handful of times. The rearrangement links TRBV27 to TRBJ2-5; 8 bases line up with TRBD2. This CDR3 contains 14 residues. Germline CDR1 and CDR2: MNHEY and SMNVEV (reference sequence). With 3 bases clipped from V and 5 bases from J, the junction kept 5 bases outside the gene matches. DNA for the CDR3: TGTGCCAGCAGTTTCGGGAGGGCCAGGGAGACCCAGTACTTC. Protein sequence: CASSFGRARETQYF.

This CDR3 reads CASSLDGGYEQYF. The CDR3 DNA sequence: TGTGCCAGCAGCTTGGACGGGGGCTACGAGCAGTACTTC. V is TRBV5-5 and J is TRBJ2-7, with D perhaps TRBD2 (6 bases). Trimming stripped 0 bases from V and 3 bases from J, with 7 bases between. Germline CDR1 and CDR2: SGHKS and YYEKEE (reference sequence). The CDR3 is 13 residues long. Looking up the rest from reference TRBV5-5 and TRBJ2-7 gives the full variable domain: DAGVTQSPTHLIKTRGQQVTLRCSPISGHKSVSWYQQVLGQGPQFIFQYYEKEERGRGNFPDRFSARQFPNYSSELNVNALLLGDSALYLCASSLDGGYEQYFGPGTRLTVT.

CDR3 loop: CASSQHGRTGAAIPFF. The CDR3 coding sequence is TGTGCCAGCAGCCAGCATGGGAGGACAGGGGCGGCTATTCCGTTCTTC. The V and J genes are TRBV14 and TRBJ2-1; 9 bases align to TRBD1. The V and J ends lost 3 bases and 15 bases, in that order; junction bases with no gene match: 18. The CDR3 has 16 amino acids. Germline CDR1 is SGHDN and CDR2 is FVKESK.

CDR3 coding DNA: TGTGCCAGCAGCGTAGTACCCGGGGGTGCGAGTGAGCAGTTCTTC. This sequence encodes CASSVVPGGASEQFF. This chain joins TRBV9 and TRBJ2-1; D possibly corresponds to TRBD2 (6 bases). CDR1 is SGDLS and CDR2 is YYNGEE in the germline V gene. The CDR3 is made up of 15 amino acids. Trimming left V 0 bases short and J 9 bases short, with 16 bases between.

V is TRBV5-1 and J is TRBJ2-3; 8 bases are a match to TRBD2. This CDR3 contains 14 residues. With 10 bases clipped from V and 3 bases from J, the junction kept 10 bases outside the gene matches. Germline-derived CDR1 and CDR2 are SGHRS and YFSETQ. CDR3 sequence (DNA): TGCGCCTCCCAGGCCGGGAGGGGGACAGATACGCAGTATTTT. Residues: CASQAGRGTDTQYF. The full variable domain, rest sourced from reference TRBV5-1 and TRBJ2-3, is KAGVTQTPRYLIKTRGQQVTLSCSPISGHRSVSWYQQTPGQGLQFLFEYFSETQRNKGNFPGRFSGRQFSNSRSEMNVSTLELGDSALYLCASQAGRGTDTQYFGPGTRLTVL.

This clone turned up a few times. The chain recombines TRBV7-9 with TRBJ1-3; weak D call: TRBD1 (5 bases). V was cut by 5 bases and J by 1 base, with 15 bases left in between. Looked up from germline, CDR1 is SEHNR and CDR2 is FQNEAQ (reference sequence). The CDR3 loop spans 16 amino acids. CDR3 nucleotide sequence: TGTGCCAGCAGCCTCGACCTAACAGGATCTGGAAACACCATATATTTT. Its protein is CASSLDLTGSGNTIYF. The entire variable domain, with the rest obtained from reference TRBV7-9 and TRBJ1-3, is as follows: DTGVSQNPRHKITKRGQNVTFRCDPISEHNRLYWYRQTLGQGPEFLTYFQNEAQLEKSRLLSDRFSAERPKGSFSTLEIQRTEQGDSAMYLCASSLDLTGSGNTIYFGEGSWLTVV.

This rearrangement joins TRBV7-3 to TRBJ1-1, with a tentative D call TRBD1 (5 bases). This CDR3 is built from 15 residues. The germline V gene has CDR1 SGHTA and CDR2 FQGTGA. The V end lost 4 bases, the J end lost 4 bases, and 16 bases lay between the germline ends. CDR3 amino acids: CASSSFGGRGTEAFF. The CDR3, as DNA: TGTGCCAGCAGCTCCTTCGGGGGAAGGGGCACTGAAGCTTTCTTT.

In this sample, this clone turned up a few times. This rearrangement joins TRBV29-1 to TRBJ2-1; 7 nucleotides match TRBD2. Germline V gives CDR1 SQVTM, CDR2 ANQGSEA. The V gene end was trimmed by 2 bases and the J gene end by 4 bases; junction bases not matched to a gene: 8. The CDR3 length is 15 residues. CDR3 nucleotide sequence: TGCAGCGTTGAATACTCGGCTAGCGGTTACAATGAGCAGTTCTTC. Amino acid sequence: CSVEYSASGYNEQFF.

The V and J genes are TRBV7-3 and TRBJ2-7; D unclear. The germline V gene encodes CDR1 SGHTA and CDR2 FQGTGA. The V end was cut by 2 bases, the J end by 2 bases, with 7 bases between. CDR3 size: 13 residues. CDR3 sequence: CASSLYNTYEQYF. CDR3 DNA sequence: TGTGCCAGCAGCTTATATAACACCTACGAGCAGTACTTC.

As DNA, the CDR3 is TGTGCCAGCAGCCCACCCCGAGGGAACACTGAAGCTTTCTTT. This encodes CASSPPRGNTEAFF. The chain combines TRBV5-4 with TRBJ1-1; no clear D gene. This CDR3 has 14 amino acids. Per germline, CDR1 SGHNT and CDR2 YYREEE (reference sequence). Trimming left V 4 bases short and J 1 base short, with 11 bases between.

J is TRBJ1-1 and V is TRBV6-6; the D gene is possibly TRBD1 (6 bases). The CDR3 spans 16 residues. The V gene's germline CDR1 is MNHNY and CDR2 SVGAGI (reference sequence). With 6 bases removed from V and 1 base from J, the gap between germline ends came to 18 bases. CDR3 in amino acids: CASSPHRGATNTEAFF. The DNA for the CDR3 is TGTGCCAGCAGCCCCCACCGGGGGGCGACGAACACTGAAGCTTTCTTT.

This rearrangement joins TRBV4-1 to TRBJ1-1; the match to TRBD1 covers 8 bases. The ends lost 8 bases at V and 0 bases at J; junction bases unmatched: 8. CDR3 length: 15 residues. CDR1 is MGHRA, CDR2 YSYEKL, per germline. The CDR3 DNA sequence: TGCGCCAGCTCCCCCGGACAGGGATTGAACACTGAAGCTTTCTTT. Residues: CASSPGQGLNTEAFF.